The entry below gives a single T cell receptor beta chain sequence along with its context. This record comes from a study of technical replicates of blood from several donors. Some clones are missing from TCRdb's copy, which holds only in-frame ones; the method was immunoSEQ multiplex PCR. The table shows under 50,000 clones, with about 96% occurring only once. The germline V and J ends were trimmed by 7 bases and 2 bases, with 11 bases remaining between them. This CDR3 has 14 residues. Germline loops: CDR1 MNHEY, CDR2 SVGAGI. The receptor was derived from a human donor in good health. This chain connects TRBV6-5 to TRBJ2-2, with D perhaps matching TRBD1 (5 bases). Specimen: T cells isolated from PBMCs. The CDR3 sequence is CASTQGLNTGELFF. Written as DNA, the CDR3 is TGTGCCAGCACTCAGGGCCTAAACACCGGGGAGCTGTTTTTT.